This passage covers 11 T cell receptor beta chains from one sample sequenced in a study of T cells after yellow fever vaccination. TCRdb recomputed calls from the 5' RACE reads with MiXCR, one row per CDR3 protein. The sample records about 340,000 distinct CDR3 sequences, about 9.5% being singletons. Sequences were derived from PBMCs, sampled on the day of the first yellow fever vaccination. The receptors originated from a man younger than 35 who received the YFV17D yellow fever vaccine.

The sample holds a few counts of this clonotype. The chain joins TRBV7-6 to TRBJ2-7, with 7 bases aligning to TRBD1. The germline V gene encodes CDR1 SGHVS and CDR2 FNYEAQ. The CDR3 is made up of 15 amino acids. The J segment lost 3 bases and the V segment lost 1 base, leaving 6 bases of the junction unmatched. The CDR3 nucleotides are TGTGCCAGCAGCTTAGGACAGGGAATCCTCTACGAGCAGTACTTC. Translating it yields CASSLGQGILYEQYF.

The sample holds many counts of this clonotype. This sequence joins TRBV24-1 and TRBJ1-2; D ambiguous. V shed 9 bases and J shed 4 bases, with 20 bases lying between them. CDR1 and CDR2 from the germline V gene are KGHDR and SFDVKD. The CDR3 length is 15 residues. CDR3 nucleotide sequence: TGTGCCACCCAAAGCTCGACCTCTCGCCCCTATGGCTACACCTTC. Translation gives CATQSSTSRPYGYTF.

This clonotype was recorded a few times. The chain has TRBV14 and TRBJ2-7; no definite D call. The V gene lost 2 bases and the J gene lost 5 bases, with 10 bases spanning the gap. Per the germline V gene, CDR1 is SGHDN and CDR2 is FVKESK. The CDR3 length is 13 residues. Here the CDR3 DNA reads TGTGCCAGCAGCCAACTCAACGAACACGAGCAGTACGTC. It translates to CASSQLNEHEQYV.

This clonotype has ten or more counts. V usage is TRBV6-1 and J usage is TRBJ1-4; D possibly corresponds to TRBD1 (6 bases). Trimming shortened V by 6 bases and J by 3 bases, and 11 bases separated the two germline ends. CDR1 and CDR2 (germline): MNHNS, SASEGT. The CDR3 has 14 amino acids. CDR3 DNA: TGTGCCAGCAGGCCAGGGGTCCCTAATGAAAAACTGTTTTTT. It codes for CASRPGVPNEKLFF.

This clonotype showed up just a few times. The chain uses TRBV19 and TRBJ2-1, with D unresolved. Per germline, CDR1 LNHDA and CDR2 SQIVND (reference sequence). The CDR3 has 15 residues. V lost 0 bases, J lost 8 bases, and 14 bases lay in between. The CDR3 nucleotides read TGTGCCAGTAGTATAGACTGGGAAGCCGGCGATGAGCAGTTCTTC. Its protein is CASSIDWEAGDEQFF.

The chain uses TRBV27 and TRBJ2-7; D might be TRBD1 (5 bases). Germline CDR1 reads MNHEY; CDR2 reads SMNVEV (reference sequence). The CDR3 has 12 residues. Trimming took off 6 bases at V and 3 bases at J, with 9 bases between the two ends. The CDR3 protein is CASRDNYYEQYF. CDR3 sequence (DNA): TGTGCCAGCAGGGACAATTACTACGAGCAGTACTTC.

This clonotype appeared many times. The chain uses TRBV20-1 and TRBJ1-1; a weak D match, TRBD1 (5 bases). Deletions cut 2 bases from V and 0 bases from J, with 13 bases between. The CDR3 consists of 15 residues. CDR1 DFQATT and CDR2 SNEGSKA come from the germline V gene (reference sequence). The CDR3 coding sequence is TGCAGTGCTAGACCAGGCCTGGGACTGAACACTGAAGCTTTCTTT. Translation gives CSARPGLGLNTEAFF.

This clonotype was recorded many times. The chain uses TRBV7-2 and TRBJ1-2; TRBD1 aligns across 7 bases. This CDR3 contains 13 residues. V shed 5 bases and J 4 bases; nucleotides not matched to a gene: 4. The germline gives CDR1 SGHTA, CDR2 FQGNSA. Here the CDR3 DNA reads TGTGCCAGCAGCCCGACAGGGACCTATGGCTACACCTTC. It translates to CASSPTGTYGYTF.

This clonotype was seen more than once but under ten times. V is TRBV7-9 and J is TRBJ2-2; a possible D gene is TRBD2 (6 bases). Germline CDR1 is SEHNR and CDR2 is FQNEAQ (reference sequence). This CDR3 is built from 15 residues. V shed 5 bases and J shed 7 bases, with 17 bases lying between them. CDR3 region: CASSPAGSYGGELFF. In DNA form, the CDR3 reads TGTGCCAGCAGCCCAGCGGGCTCGTACGGCGGGGAGCTGTTTTTT.

The rearrangement uses TRBV4-1 and TRBJ1-5; D remains unclear. The V end lost 1 base, the J end lost 0 bases, and 10 bases lay between the germline ends. Germline V lookup: CDR1 MGHRA, CDR2 YSYEKL. This CDR3 has 16 amino acids. The CDR3 DNA reads TGCGCCAGCAGCCAAGGACACAGCGATAGCAATCAGCCCCAGCATTTT. Translated: CASSQGHSDSNQPQHF.

This clonotype was detected a few times. The rearrangement links TRBV7-9 to TRBJ2-7; unclear D gene. Trimming pared 3 bases from V and 0 bases from J, leaving 9 bases between. The CDR3 runs 14 residues. Germline V lookup: CDR1 SEHNR, CDR2 FQNEAQ (reference sequence). The CDR3 DNA follows: TGTGCCAGCAGCTTGTTTAGGTCCTCCTACGAGCAGTACTTC. Amino acid sequence: CASSLFRSSYEQYF.